This T cell receptor beta chain was recovered during a study of identical twins. The study's findings and limits: Not following the same donors, the study drew its conclusions from cross-sectional statistical analysis.

In its sample, this clonotype was seen many times. Its antigen is not identified. TCRdb redid the calling of the 5' RACE reads with MiXCR, one entry per CDR3 protein. This table has around 470,000 distinct CDR3 sequences, 14% appearing once. Healthy Caucasian individuals made up all the donors. The germline V gene encodes CDR1 MDHEN and CDR2 SYDVKM. CDR3 length equals 15 residues. Trimming at V came to 5 bases and at J to 8 bases, leaving 6 bases not matched to a gene. The data also belong to a second study, concerning yellow fever vaccine responses in identical twins.

The sample comprised CD4+ T cells sorted from blood. The chain is built from TRBV28 and TRBJ1-4; 12 nucleotides line up with TRBD1. The TCR was taken from a woman between 18 and 29 years old in good health. CDR3 sequence reads: CASSGGTGGREKLFF. CDR3 DNA: TGTGCCAGCAGTGGTGGGACAGGGGGCAGAGAAAAACTGTTTTTT.